A selection of T cell receptor beta chains follows, all from one sample in a study of T cell changes during pregnancy in multiple sclerosis. The assay was immunoSEQ multiplex PCR, and TCRdb's table has in-frame clones only and misses some. The data contain some 100,000 clones, about 90% of them singletons. This material consisted of peripheral blood, taken after pregnancy. The receptor set was obtained from a female donor with multiple sclerosis, enrolled in a pregnancy study. CDR3s include the opening cysteine and the closing phenylalanine or tryptophan. D genes are given only for firm matches. Clone size is shown for a subset of rows, as once, few, many or a class of expanded clone.

V: TRBV5-1; D: .; J: TRBJ2-2; size: .; CDR3: CASSLVQQITGELFF; DNA: TGCGCCAGCAGCTTGGTACAGCAAATCACCGGGGAGCTGTTTTTT
V: TRBV5-1; D: TRBD2; J: TRBJ2-3; size: once; CDR3: CASSSVGTSGGDTQYF; DNA: TGCGCCAGCAGCAGTGTCGGGACTAGCGGGGGGGATACGCAGTATTTT
V: TRBV5-1; D: .; J: TRBJ2-7; size: few; CDR3: CASSRDSHSYEQYF; DNA: TGCGCCAGCAGTCGGGACTCACACTCCTACGAGCAGTACTTC
V: TRBV5-1; D: TRBD2; J: TRBJ2-3; size: .; CDR3: CASSSGLALSTDTQYF; DNA: TGCGCCAGCAGCTCCGGACTAGCCCTGAGCACAGATACGCAGTATTTT
V: TRBV28; D: TRBD1; J: TRBJ2-2; size: .; CDR3: CASSPMGTGNTGELFF; DNA: TGTGCCAGCAGCCCGATGGGGACAGGGAACACCGGGGAGCTGTTTTTT
V: TRBV5-8; D: TRBD1; J: TRBJ1-1; size: .; CDR3: CASSLTGDAEAFF; DNA: TGTGCCAGCAGCTTAACAGGGGACGCTGAAGCTTTCTTT
V: TRBV11-3; D: .; J: TRBJ1-6; size: .; CDR3: CASSRTGSSNSPLHF; DNA: TGTGCCAGCAGCCGCACAGGGTCGAGTAATTCACCCCTCCACTTT
V: TRBV9; D: .; J: TRBJ1-5; size: .; CDR3: CASSVRDTPNQPQHF; DNA: TGTGCCAGCAGCGTTAGAGACACACCCAATCAGCCCCAGCATTTT
V: TRBV7-9; D: .; J: TRBJ2-2; size: .; CDR3: CASSSLSGELFF; DNA: TGTGCCAGCAGCTCCTTATCCGGGGAGCTGTTTTTT
V: TRBV19; D: .; J: TRBJ1-2; size: .; CDR3: CASNGREGHYGYTF; DNA: TGTGCCAGTAACGGTCGGGAGGGGCACTATGGCTACACCTTC
V: TRBV15; D: .; J: TRBJ1-4; size: .; CDR3: CATSRLRVANEKLFF; DNA: TGTGCCACCAGCCGCCTGAGGGTAGCTAATGAAAAACTGTTTTTT
V: TRBV4-2; D: .; J: TRBJ1-5; size: .; CDR3: CASSQVWAVVRTYSNQPQHF; DNA: TGTGCCAGCAGCCAAGTATGGGCGGTGGTCAGGACATATAGCAATCAGCCCCAGCATTTT
V: TRBV19; D: TRBD2; J: TRBJ2-7; size: .; CDR3: CASSIREGSYEQYF; DNA: TGTGCCAGTAGTATCCGGGAGGGCTCCTACGAGCAGTACTTC
V: TRBV6-5; D: .; J: TRBJ1-1; size: .; CDR3: CASSSDREAFF; DNA: TGTGCCAGCAGCTCAGACAGGGAAGCTTTCTTT
V: TRBV9; D: .; J: TRBJ1-5; size: few; CDR3: CASSLTGFNQPQHF; DNA: TGTGCCAGCAGCCTGACAGGTTTCAATCAGCCCCAGCATTTT
V: TRBV18; D: .; J: TRBJ2-4; size: .; CDR3: CASANTGIAKNIQYF; DNA: TGTGCCAGCGCGAACACCGGGATCGCCAAAAACATTCAGTACTTC
V: TRBV5-1; D: TRBD2; J: TRBJ2-3; size: .; CDR3: CASRIAGGFTDTQYF; DNA: TGCGCCAGCAGAATAGCGGGAGGGTTCACAGATACGCAGTATTTT
V: TRBV11-2; D: TRBD1; J: TRBJ1-2; size: .; CDR3: CASSIQGYDYGYTF; DNA: TGTGCCAGCAGCATACAGGGGTACGACTATGGCTACACCTTC
V: TRBV29-1; D: .; J: TRBJ2-7; size: .; CDR3: CSVGVGGSSYEQYF; DNA: TGCAGCGTTGGTGTTGGGGGCAGCTCCTACGAGCAGTACTTC
V: TRBV9; D: .; J: TRBJ1-1; size: .; CDR3: CASSVGPRWGGRGTEAFF; DNA: TGTGCCAGCAGCGTAGGGCCGAGGTGGGGGGGCCGTGGCACTGAAGCTTTCTTT
V: TRBV15; D: TRBD1; J: TRBJ1-5; size: .; CDR3: CATSLEQGGNQPQHF; DNA: TGTGCCACCAGCCTGGAGCAGGGGGGTAATCAGCCCCAGCATTTT
V: TRBV18; D: .; J: TRBJ1-1; size: .; CDR3: CASSPPRGEYTEAFF; DNA: TGTGCCAGCTCACCACCTCGGGGAGAATACACTGAAGCTTTCTTT
V: TRBV6-5; D: TRBD1; J: TRBJ2-7; size: .; CDR3: CASSSRQGNYEQYF; DNA: TGTGCCAGCAGTTCTCGACAGGGTAACTACGAGCAGTACTTC
V: TRBV2; D: .; J: TRBJ1-1; size: .; CDR3: CASRVRQTPNTEAFF; DNA: TGTGCCAGCAGGGTGCGACAGACCCCCAACACTGAAGCTTTCTTT
V: TRBV7-8; D: .; J: TRBJ1-5; size: .; CDR3: CASSLEILSNQPQHF; DNA: TGTGCCAGCAGCTTAGAAATCCTGTCGAATCAGCCCCAGCATTTT
V: TRBV6-1; D: TRBD2; J: TRBJ2-7; size: .; CDR3: CASKTSGSTYEQYF; DNA: TGTGCCAGCAAAACTAGCGGGAGTACTTACGAGCAGTACTTC
V: TRBV28; D: TRBD2; J: TRBJ2-7; size: .; CDR3: CASSPSGSSYEQYF; DNA: TGTGCCAGCAGTCCTAGCGGGAGTAGTTACGAGCAGTACTTC
V: TRBV4-2; D: TRBD2; J: TRBJ2-3; size: once; CDR3: CASSQAGGRRSTDTQYF; DNA: TGTGCCAGCAGCCAAGCGGGCGGGAGGCGGAGCACAGATACGCAGTATTTT
V: TRBV7-3; D: TRBD1; J: TRBJ2-1; size: .; CDR3: CASSDRGFGEQFF; DNA: TGTGCCAGCAGTGACAGGGGGTTCGGAGAGCAGTTCTTC
V: TRBV7-6; D: TRBD2; J: TRBJ2-5; size: .; CDR3: CASSLVTRGGTGTQYF; DNA: TGTGCCAGCAGCTTAGTAACGCGGGGGGGGACGGGGACCCAGTACTTC
V: TRBV6-1; D: .; J: TRBJ1-2; size: .; CDR3: CASSEQQTRNYGYTF; DNA: TGTGCCAGTAGTGAACAACAGACAAGAAACTATGGCTACACCTTC
V: TRBV5-1; D: TRBD2; J: TRBJ2-2; size: .; CDR3: CASSLVGLAGDTGELFF; DNA: TGCGCCAGCAGCTTGGTGGGACTAGCGGGAGACACCGGGGAGCTGTTTTTT
V: TRBV28; D: TRBD2; J: TRBJ2-7; size: .; CDR3: CASSFGASGSTYEQYF; DNA: TGTGCCAGCAGTTTCGGGGCTAGCGGGAGTACCTACGAGCAGTACTTC
V: TRBV5-1; D: .; J: TRBJ2-5; size: .; CDR3: CASSLTGVWETQYF; DNA: TGCGCCAGCAGCTTGACGGGGGTATGGGAGACCCAGTACTTC
V: TRBV7-2; D: TRBD1; J: TRBJ1-3; size: .; CDR3: CASRTTGSGNTIYF; DNA: TGTGCCAGCAGGACGACAGGGTCTGGAAACACCATATATTTT
V: TRBV18; D: .; J: TRBJ1-6; size: .; CDR3: CASSRTTSYNSPLHF; DNA: TGTGCCAGCTCACGGACAACGTCCTATAATTCACCCCTCCACTTT
V: TRBV5-8; D: TRBD1; J: TRBJ2-7; size: .; CDR3: CASSSTGQGRGEQYF; DNA: TGTGCCAGCAGCTCGACCGGACAGGGTAGAGGGGAGCAGTACTTC
V: TRBV5-6; D: .; J: TRBJ1-2; size: .; CDR3: CASSLAETVYGYTF; DNA: TGTGCCAGCAGCTTGGCTGAGACAGTCTATGGCTACACCTTC
V: TRBV5-1; D: TRBD1; J: TRBJ1-4; size: .; CDR3: CASSLQGAFVGEKLFF; DNA: TGCGCCAGCAGCTTGCAGGGGGCTTTCGTGGGTGAAAAACTGTTTTTT
V: TRBV29-1; D: .; J: TRBJ2-1; size: .; CDR3: CSVVGGGTNEQFF; DNA: TGCAGCGTTGTAGGCGGGGGCACCAATGAGCAGTTCTTC
V: TRBV28; D: .; J: TRBJ1-2; size: .; CDR3: CASSSFNYGYTF; DNA: TGTGCCAGCAGTTCCTTCAACTATGGCTACACCTTC
V: TRBV6-6; D: TRBD2; J: TRBJ2-5; size: .; CDR3: CASSLTGTSTETQYF; DNA: TGTGCCAGCAGCCTGACCGGGACTAGCACAGAGACCCAGTACTTC
V: TRBV21-1; D: .; J: TRBJ2-3; size: once; CDR3: CASSKRTGSKDTQYF; DNA: TGTGCCAGCAGCAAAAGGACAGGTAGTAAAGATACGCAGTATTTT
V: TRBV9; D: .; J: TRBJ1-3; size: .; CDR3: CASSDLQDTTGNTIYF; DNA: TGTGCCAGCAGCGACCTACAGGACACTACTGGAAACACCATATATTTT
V: TRBV6-1; D: TRBD2; J: TRBJ2-4; size: .; CDR3: CASRGGAAKNIQYF; DNA: TGTGCCAGCCGGGGAGGGGCAGCCAAAAACATTCAGTACTTC
V: TRBV5-1; D: .; J: TRBJ1-5; size: .; CDR3: CASSLSGQEGPQHF; DNA: TGCGCCAGCAGCTTGTCCGGGCAGGAGGGGCCCCAGCATTTT
V: TRBV27; D: TRBD1; J: TRBJ1-1; size: .; CDR3: CASSGQGGPEAFF; DNA: TGTGCCAGCAGCGGACAGGGTGGACCTGAAGCTTTCTTT
V: TRBV12-5; D: TRBD1; J: TRBJ1-5; size: .; CDR3: CASGLGQGRQPQHF; DNA: TGTGCTAGTGGTTTGGGACAGGGGCGGCAGCCCCAGCATTTT
V: TRBV7-2; D: TRBD2; J: TRBJ2-3; size: .; CDR3: CASSLAAGGYSTDTQYF; DNA: TGTGCCAGCAGCTTAGCAGCGGGGGGCTACAGCACAGATACGCAGTATTTT
V: TRBV6-1; D: .; J: TRBJ1-3; size: .; CDR3: CATLRGSSGNTIYF; DNA: TGTGCCACCCTTCGCGGGAGCTCTGGAAACACCATATATTTT
V: TRBV28; D: .; J: TRBJ1-1; size: .; CDR3: CASSLAGKGTEAFF; DNA: TGTGCCAGCAGTTTGGCAGGGAAGGGCACTGAAGCTTTCTTT
V: TRBV25-1; D: .; J: TRBJ2-1; size: .; CDR3: CASRFSGGNEQFF; DNA: TGTGCCAGCAGATTTAGCGGAGGGAATGAGCAGTTCTTC
V: TRBV30; D: TRBD1; J: TRBJ2-3; size: .; CDR3: CAWRRSPDRGSSTQYF; DNA: TGTGCCTGGAGGCGCTCACCGGACAGGGGTAGTAGTACGCAGTATTTT
V: TRBV4-3; D: TRBD1; J: TRBJ1-1; size: .; CDR3: CASSPGQGWGNTEAFF; DNA: TGCGCCAGCAGCCCTGGACAGGGGTGGGGAAACACTGAAGCTTTCTTT
V: TRBV5-4; D: .; J: TRBJ2-5; size: once; CDR3: CASSLDRQETQYF; DNA: TGTGCCAGCAGCTTGGATAGACAAGAGACCCAGTACTTC
V: TRBV2; D: TRBD1; J: TRBJ2-7; size: .; CDR3: CASSWDRGKQGDEQYF; DNA: TGTGCCAGTTCTTGGGACAGGGGGAAACAGGGGGACGAGCAGTACTTC
V: TRBV13; D: TRBD2; J: TRBJ2-1; size: .; CDR3: CASSWESGSGAYNEQFF; DNA: TGTGCCAGCAGCTGGGAGTCTGGTAGCGGGGCCTACAATGAGCAGTTCTTC